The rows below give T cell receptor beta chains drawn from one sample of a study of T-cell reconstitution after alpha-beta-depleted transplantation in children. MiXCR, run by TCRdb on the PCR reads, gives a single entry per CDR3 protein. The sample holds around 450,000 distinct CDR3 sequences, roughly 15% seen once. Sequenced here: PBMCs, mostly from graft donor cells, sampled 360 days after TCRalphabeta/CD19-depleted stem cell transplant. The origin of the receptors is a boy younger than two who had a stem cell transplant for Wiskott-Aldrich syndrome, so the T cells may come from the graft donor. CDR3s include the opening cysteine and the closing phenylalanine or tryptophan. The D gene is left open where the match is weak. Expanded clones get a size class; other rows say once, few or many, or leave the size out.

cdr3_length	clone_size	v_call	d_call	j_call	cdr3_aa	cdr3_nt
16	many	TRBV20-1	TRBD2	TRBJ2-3	CSAIKGLAGEADTQYF	TGCAGTGCTATAAAGGGACTAGCGGGAGAGGCAGATACGCAGTATTTT
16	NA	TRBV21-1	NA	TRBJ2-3	CASGPRDRGGADTQYF	TGTGCCAGCGGGCCTAGGGACAGGGGAGGAGCAGATACGCAGTATTTT
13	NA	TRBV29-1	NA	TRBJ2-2	CSFIGTNTGELFF	TGCAGCTTTATCGGGACAAACACCGGGGAGCTGTTTTTT
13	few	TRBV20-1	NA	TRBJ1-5	CSASTGPNQPQHF	TGCAGTGCTAGTACGGGACCCAATCAGCCCCAGCATTTT
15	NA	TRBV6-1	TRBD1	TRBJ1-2	CASSIQTGSSYGYTF	TGTGCCAGCAGTATCCAGACAGGGTCTAGCTATGGCTACACCTTC
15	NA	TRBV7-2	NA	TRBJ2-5	CASSLPRAVQETQYF	TGTGCCAGCAGCTTACCCAGGGCTGTACAAGAGACCCAGTACTTC
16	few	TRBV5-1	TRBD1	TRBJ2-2	CASSPRQGVNTGELFF	TGCGCCAGCAGCCCCCGGCAGGGGGTTAACACCGGGGAGCTGTTTTTT
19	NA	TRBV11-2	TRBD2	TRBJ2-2	CASSLGWTSGTLNTGELFF	TGTGCCAGCAGCTTAGGGTGGACTAGCGGAACCTTAAACACCGGGGAGCTGTTTTTT
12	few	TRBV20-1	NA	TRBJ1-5	CSARESNQPQHF	TGCAGTGCTAGGGAAAGCAATCAGCCCCAGCATTTT
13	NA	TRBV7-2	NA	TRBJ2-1	CASSLVGNNEQFF	TGTGCCAGCAGCTTAGTAGGGAACAATGAGCAGTTCTTC
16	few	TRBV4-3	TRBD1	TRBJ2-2	CASSQLGTGKTGELFF	TGCGCCAGCAGCCAACTCGGGACAGGGAAGACCGGGGAGCTGTTTTTT
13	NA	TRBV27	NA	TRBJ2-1	CASSHQWGNEQFF	TGTGCCAGCAGCCATCAATGGGGTAATGAGCAGTTCTTC
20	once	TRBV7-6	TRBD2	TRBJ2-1	CASSLELSSGSGETYNEQFF	TGTGCCAGCAGCTTAGAGCTCTCTAGCGGGAGTGGGGAAACCTACAATGAGCAGTTCTTC
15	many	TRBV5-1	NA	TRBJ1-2	CASSIRADRAYGYTF	TGCGCCAGCAGCATCCGGGCCGACCGAGCATATGGCTACACCTTC
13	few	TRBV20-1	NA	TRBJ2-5	CSARERGRETQYF	TGCAGTGCTAGAGAGAGGGGTCGCGAGACCCAGTACTTC
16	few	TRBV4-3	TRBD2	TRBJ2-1	CASSQAGGGLHNEQFF	TGCGCCAGCAGCCAAGCGGGCGGGGGGCTCCACAATGAGCAGTTCTTC
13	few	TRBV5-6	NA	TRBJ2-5	CASSFTGLETQYF	TGTGCCAGCAGCTTCACAGGGTTGGAGACCCAGTACTTC
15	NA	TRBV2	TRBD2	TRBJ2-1	CASSEVGGGYNEQFF	TGTGCCAGCAGTGAAGTTGGCGGGGGGTACAATGAGCAGTTCTTC
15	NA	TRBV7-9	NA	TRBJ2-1	CASDLYASGPNEQFF	TGTGCCAGCGACCTATATGCGTCGGGCCCCAATGAGCAGTTCTTC
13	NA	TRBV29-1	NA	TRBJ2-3	CSVGTDSTDTQYF	TGCAGCGTTGGGACAGATAGCACAGATACGCAGTATTTT
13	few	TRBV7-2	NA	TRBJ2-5	CASMRTVQETQYF	TGTGCCAGCATGAGAACAGTCCAAGAGACCCAGTACTTC
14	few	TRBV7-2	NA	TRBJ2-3	CASSLGLASDTQYF	TGTGCCAGCAGCTTAGGTCTTGCTTCGGATACGCAGTATTTT
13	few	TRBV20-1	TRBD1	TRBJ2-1	CSAIADRYNEQFF	TGCAGTGCTATCGCGGACAGGTACAATGAGCAGTTCTTC
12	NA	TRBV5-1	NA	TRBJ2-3	CASKISTDTQYF	TGCGCCAGCAAAATTTCCACAGATACGCAGTATTTT
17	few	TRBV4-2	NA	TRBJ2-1	CASSRPAGQRLYNEQFF	TGTGCCAGCAGCAGACCAGCCGGACAGAGACTCTACAATGAGCAGTTCTTC
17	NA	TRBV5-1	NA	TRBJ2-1	CASSLRWPRDSYNEQFF	TGCGCCAGCAGCTTGAGGTGGCCGCGGGACTCCTACAATGAGCAGTTCTTC
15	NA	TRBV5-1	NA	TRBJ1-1	CASSLRLDLNTEAFF	TGCGCCAGCAGCTTGAGGTTGGATCTGAACACTGAAGCTTTCTTT
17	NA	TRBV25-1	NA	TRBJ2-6	CASSEWPVTSGANVLTF	TGTGCCAGCAGTGAATGGCCAGTAACATCTGGGGCCAACGTCCTGACTTTC
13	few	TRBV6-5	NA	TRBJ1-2	CASSRSGFYGYTF	TGTGCCAGCAGTCGCTCAGGGTTCTATGGCTACACCTTC
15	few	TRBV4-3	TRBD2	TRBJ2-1	CASSQREREVGEQFF	TGCGCCAGCAGCCAACGGGAGCGGGAGGTGGGTGAGCAGTTCTTC
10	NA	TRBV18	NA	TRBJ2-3	CASSADTQYF	TGTGCCAGCTCTGCAGATACGCAGTATTTT
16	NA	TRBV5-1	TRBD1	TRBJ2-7	CASSAIYGTGTYEQYF	TGCGCCAGCAGCGCCATTTACGGGACAGGGACCTACGAGCAGTACTTC
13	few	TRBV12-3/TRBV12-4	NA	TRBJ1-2	CASSPGAGNGYTF	TGTGCCAGCAGTCCGGGGGCAGGGAATGGCTACACCTTC
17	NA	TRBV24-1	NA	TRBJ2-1	CATSDLGRGFQSNEQFF	TGTGCCACCAGTGATTTGGGTCGGGGGTTCCAGAGTAATGAGCAGTTCTTC
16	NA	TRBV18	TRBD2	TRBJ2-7	CASSREFAGGNYEQYF	TGTGCCAGCTCAAGGGAGTTCGCGGGAGGGAACTACGAGCAGTACTTC
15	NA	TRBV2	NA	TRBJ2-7	CASSEVVLGLYEQYF	TGTGCCAGCAGTGAAGTTGTACTAGGTCTCTACGAGCAGTACTTC
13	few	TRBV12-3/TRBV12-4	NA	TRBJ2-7	CASSNRVVGEQYF	TGTGCCAGCAGTAACAGGGTGGTGGGCGAGCAGTACTTC
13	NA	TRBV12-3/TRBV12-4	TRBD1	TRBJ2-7	CASTRDRAYEQYF	TGTGCCAGCACCCGGGACAGGGCCTACGAGCAGTACTTC
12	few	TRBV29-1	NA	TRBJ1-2	CSGRGPTYGYTF	TGCAGCGGCAGGGGACCAACCTATGGCTACACCTTC
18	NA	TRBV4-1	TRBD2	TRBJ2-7	CASSRSWPLRVAGWRQYF	TGCGCCAGCAGCCGATCTTGGCCCCTCCGCGTAGCGGGATGGAGACAGTACTTC
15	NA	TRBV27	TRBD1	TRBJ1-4	CASSFRGTANEKLFF	TGTGCCAGCAGTTTTCGAGGGACAGCGAATGAAAAACTGTTTTTT
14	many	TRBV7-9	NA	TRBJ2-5	CASSFRQDQETQYF	TGTGCCAGCAGCTTTAGACAGGACCAAGAGACCCAGTACTTC
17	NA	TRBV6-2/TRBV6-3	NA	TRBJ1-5	CASSYPGQVYSNQPQHF	TGTGCCAGCAGTTACCCTGGACAAGTTTATAGCAATCAGCCCCAGCATTTT
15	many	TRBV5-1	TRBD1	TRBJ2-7	CASSSTGTGIYEQYF	TGCGCCAGCAGCTCGACCGGGACAGGGATCTACGAGCAGTACTTC
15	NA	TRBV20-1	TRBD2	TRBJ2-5	CSARALSGRAGTQYF	TGCAGTGCTAGAGCTTTGAGCGGGAGGGCCGGGACCCAGTACTTC
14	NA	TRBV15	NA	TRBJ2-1	CATRGLDPYNEQFF	TGTGCCACCAGGGGACTCGACCCTTACAATGAGCAGTTTTTC
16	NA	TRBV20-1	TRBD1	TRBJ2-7	CSARADQGVFSYEQYF	TGCAGTGCTAGAGCCGACCAGGGGGTTTTCTCCTACGAGCAGTACTTC
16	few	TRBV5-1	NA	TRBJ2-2	CASSLRTATNTGELFF	TGCGCCAGCAGCTTGCGTACAGCAACGAACACCGGGGAGCTGTTTTTT
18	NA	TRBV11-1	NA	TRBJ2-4	CASSLADGGRGTKNIQYF	TGTGCCAGCAGCTTAGCCGATGGGGGGCGCGGAACCAAAAACATTCAGTACTTC
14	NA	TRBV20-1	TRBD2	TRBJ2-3	CSARDGTKLDTQYF	TGCAGTGCTAGGGACGGGACTAAATTAGATACGCAGTATTTT
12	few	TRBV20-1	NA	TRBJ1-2	CSARSGDAGYTF	TGCAGTGCTAGATCAGGGGACGCTGGCTACACCTTC
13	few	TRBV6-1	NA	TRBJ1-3	CASRIGVLGTIYF	TGTGCCAGCAGAATCGGGGTCCTTGGCACCATATATTTT
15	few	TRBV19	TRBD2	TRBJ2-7	CASSIGGGRFYEQYF	TGTGCCAGTAGTATAGGCGGGGGGCGCTTCTACGAGCAGTACTTC
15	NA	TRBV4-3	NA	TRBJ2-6	CASSQDGTGANVLTF	TGCGCCAGCAGCCAAGATGGGACCGGGGCCAACGTCCTGACTTTC
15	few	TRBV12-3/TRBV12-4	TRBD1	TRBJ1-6	CASSGDRWPGSPLHF	TGTGCCAGCAGTGGGGACAGGTGGCCTGGTTCACCCCTCCACTTT